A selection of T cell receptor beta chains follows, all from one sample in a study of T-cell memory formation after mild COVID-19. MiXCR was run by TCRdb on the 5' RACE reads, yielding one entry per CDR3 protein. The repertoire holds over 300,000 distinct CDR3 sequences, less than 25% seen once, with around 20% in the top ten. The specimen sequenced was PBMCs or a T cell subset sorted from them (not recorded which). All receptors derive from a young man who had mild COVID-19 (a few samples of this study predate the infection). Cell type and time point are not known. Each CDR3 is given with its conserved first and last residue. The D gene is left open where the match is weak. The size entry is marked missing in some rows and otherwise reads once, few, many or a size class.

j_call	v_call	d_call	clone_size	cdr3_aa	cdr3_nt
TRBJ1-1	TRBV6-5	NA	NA	CASSYPGPNTEAFF	TGTGCCAGCAGTTACCCGGGCCCGAACACTGAAGCTTTCTTT
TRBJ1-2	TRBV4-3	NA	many	CASSQDRGSYGYTF	TGCGCCAGCAGCCAAGATAGGGGAAGCTATGGCTACACCTTC
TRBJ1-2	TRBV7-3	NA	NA	CASSEGGNRYTF	TGTGCCAGCAGTGAAGGGGGGAACCGCTACACCTTC
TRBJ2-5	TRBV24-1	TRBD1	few	CATSDSPGQGLPFVYF	TGTGCCACCAGTGATTCGCCGGGACAGGGTCTTCCCTTTGTCTACTTC
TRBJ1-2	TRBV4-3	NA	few	CASSQDLIRSPRLDYGYTF	TGCGCCAGCAGCCAAGATCTAATTCGATCGCCTCGCCTTGACTATGGCTACACCTTC
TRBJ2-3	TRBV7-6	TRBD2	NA	CASSLYPPPLAGASTDTQYF	TGTGCCAGCAGCTTATACCCCCCTCCGCTAGCGGGAGCGAGCACAGATACGCAGTATTTT
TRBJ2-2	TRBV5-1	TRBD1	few	CASSLAPGQGWITGELFF	TGCGCCAGCAGCTTGGCACCGGGACAGGGGTGGATCACCGGGGAGCTGTTTTTT
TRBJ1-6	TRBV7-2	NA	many	CASSSWGGAGNSPLHF	TGTGCCAGCAGCTCATGGGGCGGAGCGGGGAATTCACCCCTCCACTTT
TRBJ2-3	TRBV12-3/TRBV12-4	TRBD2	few	CASSLRGESDTQYF	TGTGCCAGCAGTTTGCGGGGGGAATCAGATACGCAGTATTTT
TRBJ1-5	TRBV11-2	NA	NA	CASSLATTDTISPQHF	TGTGCCAGCAGCTTAGCTACTACAGATACAATCAGCCCCCAGCATTTT
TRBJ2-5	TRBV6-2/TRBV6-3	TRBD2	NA	CASSFAGTSGLQETQYF	TGTGCCAGCAGTTTCGCAGGGACTAGCGGGTTGCAAGAGACCCAGTACTTC